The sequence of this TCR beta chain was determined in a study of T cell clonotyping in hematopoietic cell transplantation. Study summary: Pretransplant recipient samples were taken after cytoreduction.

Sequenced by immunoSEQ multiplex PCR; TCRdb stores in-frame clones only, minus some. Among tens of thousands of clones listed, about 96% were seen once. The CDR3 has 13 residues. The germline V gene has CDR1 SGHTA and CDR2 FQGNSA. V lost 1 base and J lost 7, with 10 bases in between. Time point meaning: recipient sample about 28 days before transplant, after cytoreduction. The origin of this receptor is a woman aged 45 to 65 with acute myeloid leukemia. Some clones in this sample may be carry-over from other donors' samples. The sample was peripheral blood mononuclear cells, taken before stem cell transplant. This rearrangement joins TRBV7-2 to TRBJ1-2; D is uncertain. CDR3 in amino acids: CASSLEGSGGYTF. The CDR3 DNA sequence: TGTGCCAGCAGCTTAGAGGGTTCGGGTGGCTACACCTTC. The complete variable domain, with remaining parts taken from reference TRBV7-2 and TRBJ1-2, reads GAGVSQSPSNKVTEKGKDVELRCDPISGHTALYWYRQSLGQGLEFLIYFQGNSAPDKSGLPSDRFSAERTGGSVSTLTIQRTQQEDSAVYLCASSLEGSGGYTFGSGTRLTVV.